This TCR beta chain is drawn from a study of blood T cell repertoires in COVID-19. Whole-study context: The samples span acute and convalescent COVID-19 from the United States, Italy and Spain. The analysed material was cDNA or gDNA that came from T cells, B-cell-depleted T cells, or PBMCs.

The V segment lost 7 bases and the J segment 2 bases; nucleotides outside the gene matches: 11. This CDR3 is built from 16 residues. Germline values: CDR1 LNHDA, CDR2 SQIVND (reference sequence). Per the study methods: By means of reference gene primer amplification, nucleated cell counts were estimated. Generated by immunoSEQ multiplex PCR, the TCRdb table keeps only in-frame clones and is missing some. V, J and clone size derive from that table, while D and trimming were established from the DNA sequence. This sample has approximately 280,000 clones, with 85% found just once. This receptor was identified in a man aged 50-59 years with active or convalescent COVID-19. Sequencing was performed on peripheral blood. This chain links TRBV19 with TRBJ1-1, with TRBD1 identical over 9 bases. CDR3 nucleotides: TGTGCCAGTACGACTACAGGACAGGGGTCAAACACTGAAGCTTTCTTT. Amino acids: CASTTTGQGSNTEAFF.